A selection of T cell receptor beta chains follows, all from one sample in a study of blood T cell repertoires in COVID-19. Measured with immunoSEQ multiplex PCR; TCRdb has only the in-frame clones, and not every one. The table lists more than 60,000 clones, roughly 90% of them singletons. Sequenced sample: peripheral blood. Source of these receptors: a woman aged 80 or older with active or convalescent COVID-19. CDR3s include the opening cysteine and the closing phenylalanine or tryptophan. The D gene is left open where the match is weak. The size field is filled for only some rows; it gives once, few, many or a size class.

J gene	D gene	clone size	V gene	CDR3 DNA	CDR3 protein
TRBJ1-5	NA	NA	TRBV7-2	TGTGCCAGCAGCGTAATCATGGGGACTGGGGGGGGTAGTCAGCCCCAGCATTTT	CASSVIMGTGGGSQPQHF
TRBJ2-5	NA	NA	TRBV2	TGTGCCAGCAGAGAGGCGCAGACCCAGTACTTC	CASREAQTQYF
TRBJ2-6	NA	NA	TRBV19	TGTGCCAGTAGTATAACAGACTCTGGGGCCAACGTCCTGACTTTC	CASSITDSGANVLTF
TRBJ2-5	TRBD2	NA	TRBV27	TGTGCTCCCCACGGCGCGGCGGGGGTCCAAGAGACCCAGTACTTC	CAPHGAAGVQETQYF
TRBJ2-7	TRBD2	NA	TRBV6-6	TGTGCCAGCAGTAAAAGCGGGGGGGCCAGCGAGCAGTACTTC	CASSKSGGASEQYF
TRBJ1-1	NA	NA	TRBV28	TGTGCCAGCAGTCCTGCCGGGACAATGAACACTGAAGCTTTCTTT	CASSPAGTMNTEAFF
TRBJ1-2	NA	NA	TRBV11-2	TGTGCCAGCAGCGGATTACAGGGCAGTCGTTATGGCTACACCTTC	CASSGLQGSRYGYTF
TRBJ2-7	TRBD1	NA	TRBV4-2	TGTGCCAGCAGCGGCCGGGACAGAGGCTCCTACGAGCAGTACTTC	CASSGRDRGSYEQYF
TRBJ2-7	TRBD1	NA	TRBV9	TGTGCCAGCAGCCCAGACCTGGGACAGGGGTTTTTTTACGAGCAGTACTTC	CASSPDLGQGFFYEQYF
TRBJ1-5	NA	NA	TRBV19	TGTGCCAGTAGTATCGGGGGAGAAAGCAATCAGCCCCAGCATTTT	CASSIGGESNQPQHF
TRBJ1-2	NA	NA	TRBV4-3	TGCGCCAGCAGCCAAGATCTCCCCGGGCAGGGGTGGGTCTATGGCTACACCTTC	CASSQDLPGQGWVYGYTF
TRBJ2-7	NA	once	TRBV3-1/TRBV3-2	TGTGCCAGCAGCCAAGAGGGGGGCTCCTACGAGCAGTACTTC	CASSQEGGSYEQYF
TRBJ2-3	NA	NA	TRBV19	TGTGCCAGTAGTATAGGCGCCAGGGGAGCCACAGATACGCAGTATTTT	CASSIGARGATDTQYF
TRBJ2-3	TRBD2	NA	TRBV6-2/TRBV6-3	TGTGCCAGCAGTTACAGCGGGGGCACAGATACGCAGTATTTT	CASSYSGGTDTQYF
TRBJ1-5	NA	NA	TRBV5-1	TGCGCCAGCAGCTTCTTAGGGGATAGCAATCAGCCCCAGCATTTT	CASSFLGDSNQPQHF
TRBJ1-2	NA	NA	TRBV6-5	TGTGCCAGCAGTTACCGCCGGGACAATAGCTATGGCTACACCTTC	CASSYRRDNSYGYTF
TRBJ1-3	TRBD1	NA	TRBV18	TGTGCCAGCTCACCGGGACAGGGGTCAGGAAACACCATATATTTT	CASSPGQGSGNTIYF
TRBJ1-2	TRBD1	NA	TRBV29-1	TGCAGCGTTGAAGGACAGGGGGCTGAGGGCTACACCTTC	CSVEGQGAEGYTF
TRBJ1-3	NA	NA	TRBV7-2	TGTGCCAGCAGCTTTGGCAGGCCAAGCTCTGGAAACACCATATATTTT	CASSFGRPSSGNTIYF
TRBJ1-3	NA	NA	TRBV6-5	TGTGCCAGCAGTTCCCTGGGAGGGTCTGGAAACACCATATATTTT	CASSSLGGSGNTIYF
TRBJ2-7	TRBD1	NA	TRBV19	TGTGCCAGTAGTCCCGGACAGGGTGGCTACGAGCAGTACTTC	CASSPGQGGYEQYF
TRBJ2-3	TRBD1	NA	TRBV6-2/TRBV6-3	TGTGCCAGCAGTTACTCAGGGGGCGCGCCAGATACGCAGTATTTT	CASSYSGGAPDTQYF
TRBJ1-1	NA	NA	TRBV30	TGTGCCTGGAGTCCGTTGAACACTGAAGCTTTCTTT	CAWSPLNTEAFF
TRBJ2-2	TRBD1	NA	TRBV25-1	TGTGCCAGCAGTGGCCGGGACAGGGTGGTCGGGGAGCTGTTTTTT	CASSGRDRVVGELFF
TRBJ2-1	TRBD2	NA	TRBV7-6	TGTGCCAGCAGCTTAGCCCTAGCGGGGGGATACCTGAACAATGAGCAGTTCTTC	CASSLALAGGYLNNEQFF
TRBJ2-5	NA	NA	TRBV28	TGTGCCAGCAGTATCCCGGAGGGGCGGGAGACCCAGTACTTC	CASSIPEGRETQYF
TRBJ1-5	TRBD1	NA	TRBV4-1	TGCGCCAGCAGCCCTGAGACAGGGACAAGAGTGGGCAATCAGCCCCAGCATTTT	CASSPETGTRVGNQPQHF
TRBJ1-5	TRBD1	NA	TRBV28	TGTGCCAGCTCCCAGGCAGGGGGGATCAATCAGCCCCAGCATTTT	CASSQAGGINQPQHF
TRBJ2-2	NA	NA	TRBV24-1	TGTGCCACCCAGACCCAAGGGGTAGGCACCGGGGAGCTGTTTTTT	CATQTQGVGTGELFF
TRBJ2-2	NA	NA	TRBV5-6	TGTGCCAGCAGCGTTAATACAGGGTCTACCGGGGAGCTGTTTTTT	CASSVNTGSTGELFF
TRBJ1-1	TRBD1	NA	TRBV19	TGTGCCAGTAGTTTCCACAGGGGTGGCAACACTGAAGCTTTCTTT	CASSFHRGGNTEAFF
TRBJ2-1	TRBD2	NA	TRBV7-2	TGTGCCAGCAGCTTAGGGGGGGGAAACTACAATGAGCAGTTCTTC	CASSLGGGNYNEQFF
TRBJ1-5	NA	NA	TRBV28	TGTGCCAGCAGTTACTCGTGGGGGGACAATCAGCCCCAGCATTTT	CASSYSWGDNQPQHF
TRBJ1-5	NA	once	TRBV2	TGTGCCAGCAGTGAATCCGGGGTTGGGAATCAGCCCCAGCATTTT	CASSESGVGNQPQHF
TRBJ2-5	NA	NA	TRBV24-1	TGTGCCACCAGTGATTTCCGGGACCAAGAGACCCAGTACTTC	CATSDFRDQETQYF
TRBJ1-5	NA	NA	TRBV27	TGTGCCAGCAGAAACCCTTCGCGGTCCTGGGAGCCCCAGCATTTT	CASRNPSRSWEPQHF
TRBJ2-1	TRBD1	once	TRBV11-2	TGTGCCAGCAGCCCGCCTGGGACAGTACTCTCCTACAATGAGCAGTTCTTC	CASSPPGTVLSYNEQFF
TRBJ1-1	NA	NA	TRBV30	TGTGCCTGGAGTGTCGCCTGGACACTTGAAGCTTTCTTT	CAWSVAWTLEAFF
TRBJ2-7	NA	few	TRBV30	TGTGCCTGGAGTGCTGGACAAGGGGCCGGGGAGCAGTACTTC	CAWSAGQGAGEQYF
TRBJ1-1	NA	NA	TRBV5-6	TGTGCCAGCAGCACAGTGAACACTGAAGCTTTCTTT	CASSTVNTEAFF
TRBJ1-1	TRBD1	NA	TRBV30	TGTGCCTCTCTCTACAGGGGATTGAACACTGAAGCTTTCTTT	CASLYRGLNTEAFF
TRBJ2-7	TRBD1	NA	TRBV7-2	TGTGCCAGCAGCGTACACAGGGGGCGCGAGGACGAGCAGTACTTC	CASSVHRGREDEQYF
TRBJ2-7	NA	NA	TRBV6-5	TGTGCCAGCAGTTACCAAGGGCGGCAGGGCTACGAGCAGTACTTC	CASSYQGRQGYEQYF
TRBJ2-2	TRBD1	NA	TRBV5-1	TGCGCCAGCAGCTTGAGCCGGGACAGGCTGAACACCGGGGAGCTGTTTTTT	CASSLSRDRLNTGELFF
TRBJ2-2	TRBD2	NA	TRBV27	TGTGCCAGCAGTAAACTAGCGCCCGGGGAGCTGTTTTTT	CASSKLAPGELFF
TRBJ1-6	NA	NA	TRBV4-2	TGTGCCAGCAGCGAGGAACGACAGTATAATTCACCCCTCCACTTT	CASSEERQYNSPLHF
TRBJ2-7	TRBD1	NA	TRBV6-5	TGTGCCAGCAGTTACTCTAACTCCCAGGGGGCGTACGAGCAGTACTTC	CASSYSNSQGAYEQYF
TRBJ1-4	NA	NA	TRBV9	TGTGCCAGCAGCGTAGGAAATGGAGGTCGTAATGAAAAACTGTTTTTT	CASSVGNGGRNEKLFF
TRBJ2-5	NA	NA	TRBV20-1	TGCAGTGCTATACAGGGGACCCAGTACTTC	CSAIQGTQYF
TRBJ2-1	TRBD2	NA	TRBV2	TGTGCCAGTTCTAGCGGGGCCTCCTACAATGAGCAGTTCTTC	CASSSGASYNEQFF
TRBJ2-7	TRBD1	NA	TRBV28	TGTGCCAGCAGTTCCTCCGGGACAGGGAGCTACGAGCAGTACTTC	CASSSSGTGSYEQYF